The clone carrying this T cell receptor beta chain was seen a few times. Its specificity is unknown. These data belong to a study of OX40 agonist ivuxolimab in advanced cancers. The germline V and J ends were trimmed by 4 bases and 0 bases, with 16 bases remaining between them. Germline CDR1 LGHNT, CDR2 FRNRAP. This CDR3 spans 17 amino acids. General study points: Low normalized clonal expansion also occurred in some nonresponding patients.

Repertoires were generated with immunoSEQ multiplex PCR, while TCRdb's copy carries only in-frame clones and drops some. Here the sample spans 94,000 or so clones, less than 85% being singletons. The source material was CD4+ or CD8+ T cells sorted from blood, sampled in a trial of the OX40 agonist ivuxolimab. The chain uses TRBV12-5 and TRBJ2-1, with D possibly TRBD2 on 6 matching bases. The sequence was obtained from an adult with an advanced solid tumor such as melanoma, head and neck, liver or kidney cancer. CDR3 sequence reads: CASGSPGASDSYNEQFF. In nucleotides, the CDR3 is TGTGCTAGTGGTTCCCCCGGGGCTAGCGACTCCTACAATGAGCAGTTCTTC.